This T cell receptor beta chain was recovered during a study of blood T cell repertoires in COVID-19. Assay used: immunoSEQ multiplex PCR; TCRdb lists only in-frame clones, some missing. The repertoire consists of over 130,000 clones, with 88% occurring once and the leading ten covering 2.5% to 3%. Enrolment of Seattle patients took place during active infection, and they were followed longitudinally. The CDR3 is 13 amino acids. CDR1 and CDR2 (germline): MGHRA, YSYEKL. Trimming stripped 4 bases from V and 8 bases from J, with 14 bases between. The sample comprised peripheral blood. The source of this sequence is a human donor with COVID-19, enrolled during active disease. The donor label of this sample is uncertain. The gene calls are TRBV4-1 and TRBJ1-2; D call uncertain. The CDR3 loop reads CASSPGATWGYTF. For the CDR3, the DNA is TGCGCCAGCAGCCCCGGCGCGACATGGGGCTACACCTTC.